Following are 2 T cell receptor beta chains from one sample sequenced in a study of CD8 T cells in ankylosing spondylitis. Study results and limitations: A motif of roughly 8 highly homologous TCR beta variants was seen as apparently characteristic of ankylosing spondylitis blood.

The antigens these receptors bind are not known. One entry per CDR3 protein, called by TCRdb with MiXCR from the 5' RACE reads. The table includes fewer than 500,000 distinct CDR3 sequences, around 26% detected once. Source material: blood, either unsorted or a sorted T cell fraction (not recorded which). Receptor source: a male donor with ankylosing spondylitis.

This sequence joins TRBV9 and TRBJ2-1; 13 bases line up with TRBD2. The germline CDR1 and CDR2 sequences are SGDLS and YYNGEE. Germline trimming cut 3 bases from V and 4 bases from J; bases unmatched to any gene: 1. The CDR3 consists of 15 residues. The CDR3 loop is CASSELAGGYNEQFF. The CDR3 coding sequence is TGTGCCAGCAGCGAACTAGCGGGAGGGTACAATGAGCAGTTCTTC. Supplemented by reference TRBV9 and TRBJ2-1, the full variable domain reads DSGVTQTPKHLITATGQRVTLRCSPRSGDLSVYWYQQSLDQGLQFLIQYYNGEERAKGNILERFSAQQFPDLHSELNLSSLELGDSALYFCASSELAGGYNEQFFGPGTRLTVL.

Only a few counts were recorded for this clonotype. This chain links TRBV29-1 with TRBJ2-1; possibly TRBD2 for D (6 bases). CDR3 size: 13 residues. The germline V gene has CDR1 SQVTM and CDR2 ANQGSEA. DNA of the CDR3: TGCAGTTCCTTGGGGGAGGCCTACAATGAGCAGTTCTTC. Translating gives CSSLGEAYNEQFF.